The entry below gives a single TCR beta chain sequence along with its context. Its specificity is unknown. The sample originates from a study of blood T cells in healthy people across ages. Study-wide results and caveats: The recorded TCR beta diversity per million T cells decreased in a roughly linear manner with age. Because sorting was not performed, PBMCs prevented conclusive naive versus antigen-experienced comparison.

Next came a second PCR, run for 7 to 11 cycles, which used a sample-barcoded 5' primer along with a J-beta primer mix. TCRdb passed the 5' RACE reads through MiXCR, listing each CDR3 protein once. Seen here are about 970,000 distinct CDR3 sequences, around 54% observed once, and the top ten hold about 20%. Germline V gene sequence: CDR1 MGHRA, CDR2 YSYEKL. The germline V and J ends were trimmed by 1 base and 6 bases, with 6 bases remaining between them. The CDR3 runs to 13 residues. Sequencing was performed on blood. The gene calls are TRBV4-1 and TRBJ1-4; D unclear. This clonotype was obtained from an older woman in good health. The CDR3 region is CASSQGLYEKLFF. DNA of the CDR3: TGCGCCAGCAGCCAAGGACTCTATGAAAAACTGTTTTTT.